The subject of this entry is one TCR beta chain. This clone's antigen is unknown. No base quality values were provided; no much bigger clone lies one nucleotide off. The data were obtained in a study of PD-L1 blockade in urothelial cancer (dated 2017 in TCRdb). As for the study more broadly: Therapy was started in the mid-2010s for all patients, and atezolizumab 1,200 mg was administered intravenously every 3 weeks. In the same patients who had TCR sequencing, pretreatment tumors also underwent whole exome sequencing and RNA sequencing. Durable clinical benefit was achieved by nine patients but not by the remaining 20. Pretreatment tumor samples, along with matched peripheral blood collected serially before and after atezolizumab treatment, underwent TCR sequencing. Blood samples gave a median of approximately 150,000 T cells and approximately 85,000 unique TCRs, with a median clonality of roughly 0.08. Durable clinical benefit was defined as progression-free survival longer than 6 months, and TCR features were also tested against progression-free and overall survival. Twenty-nine patients had pretreatment blood TCR-seq, around 25 had at least one posttreatment blood collection, and around 25 had tumor TCR-seq. Twenty-five of 29 patients were identified as males with urothelial cancer of bladder origin, and a prior smoking history was reported by 18 of 29 patients. Blood samples were analyzed 3 weeks after the start of treatment (second dose) and 6 weeks after the start of treatment. Somatic, immune and clinical correlates of response to PD-L1 blockade with atezolizumab in urothelial cancer were the focus of an exploratory multi-omic analysis. An ECOG performance status of 0 or 1 was recorded for the patients, and 0 to 3 prior chemotherapy regimens had been received by the patients.

CDR1 MNHEY and CDR2 SVGAGI were looked up in the germline V gene. Spanning cysteine to phenylalanine, the CDR3 consists of 15 amino acids. Of all the DNA, just the CDR3 is kept, 45 bases in frame from base 1. Trimming removed 4 bases from V and 0 bases from J, leaving 12 bases between the germline ends. Synthetic TCR analog templates were spiked into each PCR so that absolute template abundance could be estimated from read counts. The immunoSEQ assay was used to amplify TCRbeta CDR3 regions from genomic DNA with bias-controlled V and J gene primers. Sequencing of rearranged TCRbeta segments was done at approximately 20X coverage. In the authors' own workflow: Sequencing errors were corrected by clustering, and CDR3s were annotated against IMGT so that V, D and J genes could be assigned. Downstream analyses used only productive TCRbeta rearrangements and left out out-of-frame or stop-codon sequences. Clonality was calculated as one minus the Shannon entropy normalized by the log of the number of unique productive sequences. Fisher's exact test with Benjamini-Hochberg correction, at a threshold of adjusted p below 0.01, was used to find clones that differed between time points or between blood and tumor. The table was pulled from immuneACCESS by TCRdb, which kept in-frame rearrangements only. Such tables lose some clones; where checked, under half of the loss comes from unresolved V genes, and the rest has no known cause. The V and J calls and the clone size are those of that table, but D and trimming were determined from the DNA. The sample profile shows 49,000 or so clones; roughly 86% of them were found once. The biggest ten clones account for 22% of the sample.

What the time point label conveys for this sample: pretreatment peripheral blood. The cohort included 25 to 30 patients with locally advanced or metastatic urothelial carcinoma who were treated at Memorial Sloan Kettering on a trial protocol. Peripheral blood mononuclear cells were collected pretreatment and during treatment, with between 1 and 8 total time points obtained per patient. The Qiagen DNeasy Blood extraction kit was used to purify genomic DNA from total PBMCs and tumor samples. PBMCs were collected pretreatment and during treatment, and were isolated and stored as previously described. Overall results and qualifications from the work: Improved progression-free and overall survival was found to be associated with pretreatment peripheral blood TCR clonality below the median. Patients with durable benefit showed greater expansion of tumor-associated TCR clones in peripheral blood 3 weeks after starting treatment (n of about 21, p = 0.022). Small sample size (n ≈ 30) and many exploratory analyses mean the results are intended to be hypothesis-generating.

The receptor was isolated from a man in his sixties with urothelial cancer. Source: PBMCs, taken around atezolizumab (anti-PD-L1) treatment. Here the chain combines TRBV6-5 and TRBJ1-1, with a tentative D gene TRBD1 over 6 matching bases. CDR3 sequence: CASSSGQLVNTEAFF. The base sequence is TGTGCCAGCAGTTCCGGACAGCTAGTGAACACTGAAGCTTTCTTT.